This note documents a single TCR beta chain sequence. This sample was included in a study of blood T cell repertoires in COVID-19. Study-level information: Italy, Spain and the United States were the sources of the convalescent and acute COVID-19 samples. The cDNA or gDNA used as material had been derived from T cells, B-cell-depleted T cells, or PBMCs.

TCRdb's table, derived via immunoSEQ multiplex PCR, lists solely in-frame clones and lacks some. This sample carries fewer than 100,000 clones, almost 85% of them seen once, and the ten largest clones take around a tenth. This sequence originates from a man aged 50-59 years with COVID-19, enrolled during active disease. The sample comprised peripheral blood.

Here the CDR3 reads CASSQEGIGYGYTF. CDR3 nucleotides: TGCGCCAGCAGTCAAGAGGGAATCGGCTATGGCTACACCTTC. V gene TRBV23-1 combines with J gene TRBJ1-2; no definite D call. TRBV23-1 is marked as an open reading frame, function uncertain. There are 14 residues in the CDR3. Between the trimmed V and J ends, which lost 2 bases and 4 bases, there was a span of 11 bases.